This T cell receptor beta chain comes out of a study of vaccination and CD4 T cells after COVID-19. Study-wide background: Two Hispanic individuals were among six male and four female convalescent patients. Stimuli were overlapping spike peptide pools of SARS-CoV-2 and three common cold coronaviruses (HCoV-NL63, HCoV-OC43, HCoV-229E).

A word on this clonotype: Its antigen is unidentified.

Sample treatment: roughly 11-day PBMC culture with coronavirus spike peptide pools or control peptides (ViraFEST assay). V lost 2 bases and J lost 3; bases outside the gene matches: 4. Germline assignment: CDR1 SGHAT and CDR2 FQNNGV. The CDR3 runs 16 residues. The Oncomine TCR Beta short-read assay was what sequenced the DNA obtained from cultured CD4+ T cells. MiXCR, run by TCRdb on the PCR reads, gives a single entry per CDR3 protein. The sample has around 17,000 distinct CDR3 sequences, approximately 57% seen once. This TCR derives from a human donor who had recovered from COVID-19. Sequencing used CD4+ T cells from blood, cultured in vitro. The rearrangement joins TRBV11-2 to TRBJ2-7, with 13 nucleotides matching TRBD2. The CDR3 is CASSLPGLAGVYEQYF. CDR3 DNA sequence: TGTGCCAGCAGCTTACCCGGACTAGCGGGAGTCTACGAGCAGTACTTC.